This T cell receptor (beta chain) stems from a study of beta chain features in type 1 diabetes. Study outcomes and limitations: Type 1 diabetes patients had fewer VDJ junction insertions and more deletions. A moderate, significant TCRB CDR3 shortening appeared in type 1 diabetes across four CD4+ subsets.

This clone was observed a few times. Its antigen remains unidentified. Investigators reverse transcribed all isolated RNA, so they sequenced expressed TCRB transcripts. Produced via immunoSEQ multiplex PCR; TCRdb's table is partial and in-frame only. The sample yields 600,000 to 700,000 clones, roughly 12% seen once. Per germline, CDR1 SQVTM and CDR2 ANQGSEA. This CDR3 has 13 residues. Deletions cut 8 bases from V and 1 base from J, with 13 bases between. Sequencing was performed on naive CD4+ T cells from blood. The J gene is TRBJ2-3, the V gene TRBV29-1, with TRBD1 as a possible D gene (6 bases). The source of this sequence is a man aged 25-45 years with type 1 diabetes. This chain's CDR3 is CSTGQSGTDTQYF. The CDR3 DNA is TGCAGCACCGGACAGTCGGGCACAGATACGCAGTATTTT.